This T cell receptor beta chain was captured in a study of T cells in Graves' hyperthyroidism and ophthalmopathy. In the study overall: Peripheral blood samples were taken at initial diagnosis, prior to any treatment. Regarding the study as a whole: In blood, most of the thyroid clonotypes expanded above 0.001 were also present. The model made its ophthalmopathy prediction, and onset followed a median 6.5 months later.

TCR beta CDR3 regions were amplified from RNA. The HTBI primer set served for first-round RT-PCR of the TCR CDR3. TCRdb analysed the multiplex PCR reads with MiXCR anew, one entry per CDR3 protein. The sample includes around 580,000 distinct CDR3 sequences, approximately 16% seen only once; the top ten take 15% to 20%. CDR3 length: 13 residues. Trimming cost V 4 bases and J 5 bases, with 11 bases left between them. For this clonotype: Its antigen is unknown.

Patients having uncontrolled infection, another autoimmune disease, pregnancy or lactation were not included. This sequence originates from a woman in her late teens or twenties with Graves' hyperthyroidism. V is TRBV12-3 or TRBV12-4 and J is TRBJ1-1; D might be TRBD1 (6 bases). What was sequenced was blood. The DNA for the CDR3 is TGTGCCAGCAGTTCTAATACAGGGACTGAAGCTTTCTTT. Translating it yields CASSSNTGTEAFF.